What follows is one T cell receptor (beta chain) and its context. This receptor's antigen is unknown. Nothing much larger sits one base from this clone, and base qualities are not available. The time point label of this sample denotes: tumor resected at nephrectomy. What this sample's treatment or condition label stands for: treatment-naive control, cytoreductive nephrectomy. For controls, tumors were taken from treatment-naive renal cell carcinoma patients who had cytoreductive nephrectomy with no radiation beforehand. Every patient's renal cell carcinoma showed clear cell pathology. The control tumors used for TCR sequencing were from several females and eleven to twelve males, were resected between the early 2010s and the mid-2010s, and had a median patient age of about 54 years (range 40 to 82). Tumors were mechanically dissociated, digested with collagenase/hyaluronidase at 37 °C, processed in gentleMACS C tubes, and stored in liquid nitrogen. Genomic DNA for TCR sequencing was prepared using the QIAamp DNA Blood Mini Kit (Qiagen). Only samples passing all quality control checks were included in the analyses.

TCR beta libraries were generated from genomic DNA with the immunoSEQ kit, following the manufacturer's recommendations. For library preparation, a first multiplex PCR was performed with proprietary primers, followed by a second PCR in which unique barcodes were added, and bead cleanups were performed after each round. A positive control reaction and a negative control reaction, both provided in the kit, were run with every batch of samples. The final libraries underwent checking on an Agilent 4200 TapeStation D1000 ScreenTape, volumetric pooling, and quantification by qPCR. Sequencing was performed on an Illumina NextSeq500 using a MidOutput 150-cycle cartridge, with 156 Read1 cycles, 15 Index1 cycles, and the kit custom primers. The pooled library was loaded at roughly 0.92 pM with an approximately 18% PhiX control spike-in. In the original analysis: The vendor-processed data were analyzed in R, and a clonotype was defined as all T cells that share the same CDR3 nucleotide sequence. In the clone abundance analyses, frequencies were normalized to the 10,000 most abundant clones in each sample. Public T cell clones, which averaged fewer than five per sample, were excluded before analysis. Dominant motifs were analyzed with ImmunoMap using the PAM10 matrix, a gap penalty of 30, and a homology threshold of 0.3, and motifs with a cumulative frequency of at least 0.01 were considered dominant. TCRdb stores this immuneACCESS table with in-frame sequences only. Part of the clones is absent; in the studies checked, under half of the shortfall reflects unresolved V genes, and no reason is known for the rest. The DNA was the basis for D and trimming; V, J and clone size are from that table. In all, the sample holds fewer than 15,000 clones, and about 65% of those were seen once. The ten largest clones capture under 20% of the sample.

This entry comes from a study of radiation and T cells in renal cell carcinoma (dated by TCRdb to the early 2020s). Background for the entire study: TCR beta sequencing covered 50 to 55 samples in total, comprising 25 or so tumors and 27 peripheral blood samples. A total of roughly 3,900,000 unique CDR3 nucleotide sequences, encoding 2,658,974 unique CDR3 amino acid sequences, were found across all 55 or so samples. Overall study results and their limits: Only small tumor regions of roughly 1 g were available, so intratumoral heterogeneity was not captured. Higher TCR clonality was observed in irradiated tumors than in controls, with an average of about 50% of the repertoire accounted for by the top 100 clonotypes, compared with roughly 45% in nephrectomy-only tumors. Because the trial had a single-armed design, the trial could not examine how radiation dose or scheduling affected the TCR repertoire. Irradiated tumors contained more dominant CDR3 motifs, and these motifs occupied a larger share of the repertoire than in control tumors.

V ends up 7 bases short and J 7 bases short, with an unmatched junction base count of 11. Per the germline V gene, SGHTA is the CDR1 and FQGNSA is the CDR2. Reading from cysteine to phenylalanine, the CDR3 counts 14 amino acids. Only the CDR3 portion is preserved as DNA: 42 bases, with reading frame beginning at the first base. This clonotype was sampled from an elderly woman with renal cell carcinoma. This receptor chain uses TRBV7-2 and TRBJ1-2, with TRBD1 identical over 8 junction bases. The sample was tumor tissue, taken from a patient whose treatment was nephrectomy without radiotherapy. The sequence in DNA is TGTGCCAGCATCAACCGGGACAGGCTAGGTGGCTACACCTTC. Translated, this gives CASINRDRLGGYTF.